This paragraph covers one T cell receptor (beta chain) sequence. The antigen is unknown. V was pared by 6 bases and J by 9 bases, with 3 bases of the junction left unmatched. The CDR3 sequence is 12 residues long. The V gene's germline CDR1 is SNHLY and CDR2 FYNNEI. Sequencing was performed with immunoSEQ multiplex PCR; in TCRdb, only in-frame clones are kept and a portion is missing. The sample consists of 120,000 to 150,000 clones, about nine tenths of them appearing once. This specimen comes from a study of T cell responses to AZD1222 COVID-19 vaccine. Study-level findings and limits: Breadth and depth of Spike-specific TCRs rose after two AZD1222 doses.

The material sequenced was peripheral blood, taken on day 0 of MenACWY control vaccination. This TCR was sampled from an adult in good health. The V gene is TRBV2, the J gene TRBJ1-5, with 9 bases identical to TRBD1. This chain's CDR3 is CASRGQGRPQHF. The DNA for the CDR3 is TGTGCCAGCAGAGGACAGGGGAGGCCCCAGCATTTT.